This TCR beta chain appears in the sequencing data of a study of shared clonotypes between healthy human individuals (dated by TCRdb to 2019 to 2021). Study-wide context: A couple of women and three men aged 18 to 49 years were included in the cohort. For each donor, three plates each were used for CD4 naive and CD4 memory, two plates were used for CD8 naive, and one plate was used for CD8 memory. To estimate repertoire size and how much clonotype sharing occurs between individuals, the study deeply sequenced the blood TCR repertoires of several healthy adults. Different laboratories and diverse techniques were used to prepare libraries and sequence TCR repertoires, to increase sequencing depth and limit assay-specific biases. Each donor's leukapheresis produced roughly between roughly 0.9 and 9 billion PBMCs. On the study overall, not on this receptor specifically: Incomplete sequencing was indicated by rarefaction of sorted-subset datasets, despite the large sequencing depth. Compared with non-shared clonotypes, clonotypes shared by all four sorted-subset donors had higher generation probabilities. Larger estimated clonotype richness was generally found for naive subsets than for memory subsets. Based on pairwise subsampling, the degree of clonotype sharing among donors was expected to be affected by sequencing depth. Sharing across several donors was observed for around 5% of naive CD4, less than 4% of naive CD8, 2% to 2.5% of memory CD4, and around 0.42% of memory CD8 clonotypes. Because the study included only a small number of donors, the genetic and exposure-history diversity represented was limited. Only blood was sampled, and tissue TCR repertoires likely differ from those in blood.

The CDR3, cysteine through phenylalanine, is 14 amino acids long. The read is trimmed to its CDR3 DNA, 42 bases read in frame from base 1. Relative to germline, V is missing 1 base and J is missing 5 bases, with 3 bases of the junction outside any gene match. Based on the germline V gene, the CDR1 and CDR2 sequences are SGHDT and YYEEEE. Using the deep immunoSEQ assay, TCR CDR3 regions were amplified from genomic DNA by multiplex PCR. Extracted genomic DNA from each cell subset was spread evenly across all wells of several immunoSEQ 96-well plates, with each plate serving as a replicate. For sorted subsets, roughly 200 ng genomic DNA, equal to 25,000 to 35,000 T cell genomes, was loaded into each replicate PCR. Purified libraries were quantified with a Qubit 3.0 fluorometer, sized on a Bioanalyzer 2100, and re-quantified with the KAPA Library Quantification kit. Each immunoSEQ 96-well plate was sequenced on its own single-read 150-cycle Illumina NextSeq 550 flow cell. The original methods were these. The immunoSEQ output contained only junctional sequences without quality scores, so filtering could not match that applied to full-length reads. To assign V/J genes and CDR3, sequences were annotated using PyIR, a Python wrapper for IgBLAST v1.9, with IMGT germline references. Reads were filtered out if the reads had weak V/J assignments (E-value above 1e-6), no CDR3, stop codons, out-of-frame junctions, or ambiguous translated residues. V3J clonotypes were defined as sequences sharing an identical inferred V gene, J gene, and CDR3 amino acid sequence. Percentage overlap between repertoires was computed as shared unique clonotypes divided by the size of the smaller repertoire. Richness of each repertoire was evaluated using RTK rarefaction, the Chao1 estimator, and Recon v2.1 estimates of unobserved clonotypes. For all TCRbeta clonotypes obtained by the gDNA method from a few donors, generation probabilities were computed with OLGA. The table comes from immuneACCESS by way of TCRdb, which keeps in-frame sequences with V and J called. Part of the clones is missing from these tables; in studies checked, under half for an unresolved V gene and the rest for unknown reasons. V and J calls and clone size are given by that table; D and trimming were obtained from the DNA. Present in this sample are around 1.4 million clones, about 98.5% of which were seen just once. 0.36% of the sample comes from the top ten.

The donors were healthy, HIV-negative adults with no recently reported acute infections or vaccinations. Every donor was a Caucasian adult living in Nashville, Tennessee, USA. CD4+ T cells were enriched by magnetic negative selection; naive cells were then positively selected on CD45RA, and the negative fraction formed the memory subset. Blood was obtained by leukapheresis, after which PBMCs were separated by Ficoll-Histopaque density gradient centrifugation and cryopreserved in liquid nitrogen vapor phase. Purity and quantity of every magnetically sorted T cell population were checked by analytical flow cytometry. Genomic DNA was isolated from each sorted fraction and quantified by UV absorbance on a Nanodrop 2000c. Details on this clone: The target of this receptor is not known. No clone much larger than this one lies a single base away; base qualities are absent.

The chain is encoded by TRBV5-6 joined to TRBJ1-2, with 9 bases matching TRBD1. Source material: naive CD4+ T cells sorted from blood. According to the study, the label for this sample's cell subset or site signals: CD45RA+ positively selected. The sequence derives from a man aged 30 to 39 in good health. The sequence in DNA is TGTGCCAGCAGCTTGCGGGGACAGGGATATGGCTACACCTTC. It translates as CASSLRGQGYGYTF.